This T cell receptor (beta chain) appears in the sequencing data of a study of T-cell memory formation after mild COVID-19. General observations from the study: Mainly CM and EM harbored the contracting CD4+ clones; mainly EMRA harbored the CD8+ ones.

CDR1 is LGHNA and CDR2 is YSLEER in the germline V gene. V was clipped by 0 bases and J by 9 bases, with 18 bases between them. The CDR3 runs to 16 residues. On this clonotype itself: Antigen unknown.

The authors produced TCR alpha and TCR beta cDNA libraries with sample barcodes and UMIs by 5'RACE using constant-segment primers. TCRdb re-derived calls from the 5' RACE reads in MiXCR, one entry per CDR3 protein. In the table there are approximately 240,000 distinct CDR3 sequences, over 15% of which are singletons. This TCR came from a man aged 18 to 30 who had mild COVID-19 (a few samples of this study predate the infection). Cell type and time point are not known. The sequencing sample was made of PBMCs or a T cell subset sorted from them (not recorded which). The genes are TRBV4-3 and TRBJ2-1; no clear D gene. The CDR3 coding sequence is TGCGCCAGCAGCCAAGACACCTCTCCCTCACTCAGTGAGCAGTTCTTC. Translated: CASSQDTSPSLSEQFF.